The rows below give T cell receptor beta chains drawn from one sample of a study of cytomegalovirus exposure and HLA in healthy donors. Produced via immunoSEQ multiplex PCR; TCRdb's table is partial and in-frame only. Of about 75,000 clones listed, about 79% are singletons. The source material was PBMCs. Receptors originate from a man in his 70s in good health and CMV-seropositive. The CDR3 runs from the conserved cysteine through the conserved F or W. The D gene is left open where the match is weak. The size entry is marked missing in some rows and otherwise reads once, few, many or a size class.

few | TRBJ2-1 | TRBD2 | TRBV6-1 | CASSEQGGDHNEQFF | TGTGCCAGCAGTGAACAGGGAGGGGATCACAATGAGCAGTTCTTC
- | TRBJ2-7 | TRBD1 | TRBV7-8 | CASSLGVGQGSYEQYF | TGTGCCAGCAGCTTAGGCGTGGGACAGGGGTCCTACGAGCAGTACTTC
- | TRBJ2-2 | - | TRBV7-7 | CASSPRENTGELFF | TGTGCCAGCAGCCCCAGGGAGAACACCGGGGAGCTGTTTTTT
- | TRBJ2-5 | TRBD2 | TRBV2 | CASSPGASGYETQYF | TGTGCCAGCAGCCCTGGGGCTAGCGGATATGAGACCCAGTACTTC
- | TRBJ1-5 | - | TRBV10-3 | CAITPDSNQPQHF | TGTGCCATCACCCCAGATAGCAATCAGCCCCAGCATTTT
- | TRBJ2-1 | - | TRBV18 | CASSPPGLGFYNEQFF | TGTGCCAGCTCACCACCGGGACTTGGGTTTTACAATGAGCAGTTCTTC
- | TRBJ2-3 | - | TRBV7-2 | CASSLEPGWDTQYF | TGTGCCAGCAGCTTAGAGCCGGGATGGGATACGCAGTATTTT
- | TRBJ1-2 | - | TRBV18 | CASSPFDTYNYGYTF | TGTGCCAGCTCACCGTTCGACACCTACAACTATGGCTACACCTTC
- | TRBJ2-5 | - | TRBV27 | CASSWGPQETQYF | TGTGCCAGCAGTTGGGGGCCCCAAGAGACCCAGTACTTC
- | TRBJ2-7 | TRBD2 | TRBV4-1 | CASSPYLRSGGGYSRPEQYF | TGCGCCAGCAGCCCTTACCTCAGGTCAGGCGGGGGTTACAGCCGCCCCGAGCAGTACTTC
- | TRBJ1-4 | - | TRBV28 | CASSTTGDNEKLFF | TGTGCCAGCAGTACGACAGGAGATAATGAAAAACTGTTTTTT
once | TRBJ1-1 | - | TRBV28 | CASGSGFVKTEAFF | TGTGCCAGCGGTTCAGGGTTCGTGAAAACTGAAGCTTTCTTT
- | TRBJ1-3 | - | TRBV7-6 | CASSLGGRGTGNTIYF | TGTGCCAGCAGCTTAGGGGGCAGGGGAACTGGAAACACCATATATTTT
- | TRBJ1-4 | TRBD1 | TRBV14 | CASSQGTATNEKLFF | TGTGCCAGCAGCCAGGGGACAGCAACTAATGAAAAACTGTTTTTT
- | TRBJ1-1 | TRBD1 | TRBV19 | CASSIQGVEAFF | TGTGCCAGTAGTATACAGGGGGTTGAAGCTTTCTTT
- | TRBJ1-3 | - | TRBV28 | CASLRGTGNTIYF | TGTGCCAGCCTTCGGGGTACCGGAAACACCATATATTTT
- | TRBJ1-4 | - | TRBV19 | CASSVGQFTEKLFF | TGTGCCAGTAGTGTAGGACAGTTCACGGAAAAACTGTTTTTT
- | TRBJ2-6 | - | TRBV18 | CASSPDTSGANVLTF | TGTGCCAGCTCACCTGACACCTCTGGGGCCAACGTCCTGACTTTC
once | TRBJ1-2 | TRBD1 | TRBV10-3 | CAISESGTGGGYGYTF | TGTGCCATCAGTGAGTCGGGGACAGGGGGTGGCTATGGCTACACCTTC
- | TRBJ2-7 | TRBD2 | TRBV7-2 | CASSTSGLYEQYF | TGTGCCAGCAGTACTAGCGGGCTATACGAGCAGTACTTC
- | TRBJ2-3 | - | TRBV7-2 | CASQLDVSNTQYF | TGTGCCAGCCAATTAGATGTGTCCAATACGCAGTATTTT
- | TRBJ2-3 | TRBD2 | TRBV7-3 | CASSYFGAGIDTQYF | TGTGCCAGCAGCTATTTCGGAGCGGGAATCGATACGCAGTATTTT
- | TRBJ1-5 | - | TRBV6-5 | CASSRYSNQPQHF | TGTGCCAGCAGTCGTTATAGCAATCAGCCCCAGCATTTT
- | TRBJ1-2 | TRBD1 | TRBV5-8 | CASSLLIGQGARGYTF | TGTGCCAGCAGCCTACTTATCGGACAGGGGGCGCGTGGCTACACCTTC
- | TRBJ2-7 | - | TRBV27 | CASSPTSGISYEQYF | TGTGCCAGCAGTCCAACGTCAGGGATCTCCTACGAGCAGTACTTC
- | TRBJ2-2 | - | TRBV30 | CAWSVGLEGTGELFF | TGTGCCTGGAGTGTCGGTTTAGAGGGCACCGGGGAGCTGTTTTTT
- | TRBJ1-6 | - | TRBV7-2 | CASSPRLGGYNSPLHF | TGTGCCAGCAGCCCAAGATTGGGAGGGTATAATTCACCCCTCCACTTT
- | TRBJ1-1 | TRBD1 | TRBV15 | CATSRGQGAFTEAFF | TGTGCCACCAGCAGGGGACAGGGGGCGTTCACTGAAGCTTTCTTT
- | TRBJ2-1 | - | TRBV5-4 | CASSLTQAASSYNEQFF | TGTGCCAGCAGCTTGACCCAAGCGGCGAGCTCCTACAATGAGCAGTTCTTC
- | TRBJ2-7 | - | TRBV7-2 | CASSLYRDGEQYF | TGTGCCAGCAGCTTATACAGGGACGGTGAGCAGTACTTC
- | TRBJ2-1 | TRBD2 | TRBV7-7 | CASSLSLAGANEQFF | TGTGCTAGCAGCTTAAGCCTAGCGGGAGCCAATGAGCAGTTCTTC
- | TRBJ2-3 | - | TRBV14 | CASSQPTGKRRADTQYF | TGTGCCAGCAGCCAACCGACCGGGAAGAGGAGGGCAGATACGCAGTATTTT
- | TRBJ1-4 | - | TRBV5-1 | CASSFQTNEKLFF | TGCGCCAGCAGCTTTCAGACTAATGAAAAACTGTTTTTT
once | TRBJ1-4 | TRBD1 | TRBV2 | CASNTNGQGGEKLFF | TGTGCCAGCAATACGAACGGACAGGGAGGTGAAAAACTGTTTTTT
- | TRBJ2-7 | TRBD2 | TRBV5-1 | CASSLGGLAGISYEQYF | TGCGCCAGCAGCTTGGGGGGGCTAGCGGGGATCTCCTACGAGCAGTACTTC
few | TRBJ2-1 | TRBD1 | TRBV11-2 | CASSSGQGLYNEQFF | TGTGCCAGCAGCTCGGGACAGGGTCTCTACAATGAGCAGTTCTTC
- | TRBJ2-2 | - | TRBV5-4 | CANHRDQTGEPFF | TGTGCCAACCACAGGGACCAGACCGGGGAGCCGTTTTTT
- | TRBJ2-5 | - | TRBV30 | CAWIRGLGRAQTQYF | TGTGCCTGGATTAGGGGCCTTGGCAGGGCGCAGACCCAGTACTTC
few | TRBJ1-6 | - | TRBV7-3 | CASSPNSYSPLHF | TGTGCCAGCAGCCCGAATAGTTATTCACCCCTCCACTTT
- | TRBJ1-5 | TRBD1 | TRBV10-3 | CAISESGQGTAQPQHF | TGTGCCATCAGTGAGTCCGGACAGGGGACAGCTCAGCCCCAGCATTTT
- | TRBJ1-5 | TRBD1 | TRBV5-1 | CASSGDGTGDQPQHF | TGCGCCAGCAGCGGTGACGGGACAGGGGATCAGCCCCAGCATTTT
- | TRBJ1-1 | - | TRBV10-3 | CAITRAADTEAFF | TGTGCCATCACGAGGGCGGCGGACACTGAAGCTTTCTTT
- | TRBJ2-7 | - | TRBV28 | CASSLNQTPYEQYF | TGTGCCAGCAGTTTAAACCAAACTCCCTACGAGCAGTACTTC
- | TRBJ2-6 | - | TRBV6-5 | CASRYLPSGANVLTF | TGTGCCAGCAGGTACCTACCCTCTGGGGCCAACGTCCTGACTTTC
once | TRBJ2-7 | TRBD1 | TRBV7-9 | CASSPRQGTYEQYF | TGTGCCAGCAGCCCTAGACAGGGTACGTACGAGCAGTACTTC
once | TRBJ1-1 | TRBD1 | TRBV27 | CASSPYRGIGTFF | TGTGCCAGCAGTCCGTACAGGGGGATTGGAACTTTCTTT
- | TRBJ2-7 | TRBD2 | TRBV4-2 | CASSQDTGAGGSYEQYF | TGTGCCAGCAGCCAAGATACGGGAGCGGGAGGCTCCTACGAGCAGTACTTC
- | TRBJ1-2 | - | TRBV2 | CASRQNGAQLYGYTF | TGTGCCAGCAGGCAGAATGGGGCGCAGCTCTATGGCTACACCTTC
- | TRBJ2-1 | TRBD2 | TRBV5-8 | CASSFSGTSGTRDEQFF | TGTGCCAGCAGCTTTTCCGGGACTAGCGGGACACGCGATGAGCAGTTCTTC
- | TRBJ2-3 | TRBD2 | TRBV7-3 | CASSSGLAPDTQYF | TGTGCCAGCAGCTCGGGACTAGCGCCAGATACGCAGTATTTT
medium-sized | TRBJ1-2 | - | TRBV10-3 | CAISETGTGYTF | TGTGCCATCAGTGAGACAGGTACGGGCTACACCTTC
- | TRBJ2-6 | - | TRBV5-1 | CASSFTADSGANVLTF | TGCGCCAGCAGCTTCACCGCGGACTCTGGGGCCAACGTCCTGACTTTC
- | TRBJ2-1 | TRBD2 | TRBV30 | CAWSVGGVIGGGGGNEQFF | TGTGCCTGGAGTGTTGGGGGAGTTATAGGGGGAGGCGGGGGGAATGAGCAGTTCTTC